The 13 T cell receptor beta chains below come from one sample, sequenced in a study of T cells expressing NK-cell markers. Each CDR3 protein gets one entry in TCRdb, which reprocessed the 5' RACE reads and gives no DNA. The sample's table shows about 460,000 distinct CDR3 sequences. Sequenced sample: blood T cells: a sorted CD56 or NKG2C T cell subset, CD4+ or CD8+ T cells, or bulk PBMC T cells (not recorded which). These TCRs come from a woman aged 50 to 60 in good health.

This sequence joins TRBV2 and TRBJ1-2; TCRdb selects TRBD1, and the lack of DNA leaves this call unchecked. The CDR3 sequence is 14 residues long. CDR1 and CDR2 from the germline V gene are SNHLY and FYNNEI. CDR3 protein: CASSEKQGADGYTF. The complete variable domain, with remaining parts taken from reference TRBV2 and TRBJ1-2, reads EPEVTQTPSHQVTQMGQEVILRCVPISNHLYFYWYRQILGQKVEFLVSFYNNEISEKSEIFDDQFSVERPDGSNFTLKIRSTKLEDSAMYFCASSEKQGADGYTFGSGTRLTVV.

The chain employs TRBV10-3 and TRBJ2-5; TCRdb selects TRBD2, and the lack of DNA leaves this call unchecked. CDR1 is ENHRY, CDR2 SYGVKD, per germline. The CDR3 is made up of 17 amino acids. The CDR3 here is CAISGRAGSSAQETQYF.

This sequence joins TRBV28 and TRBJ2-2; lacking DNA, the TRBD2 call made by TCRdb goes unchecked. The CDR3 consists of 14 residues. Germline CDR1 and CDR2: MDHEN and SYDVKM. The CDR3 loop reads CASSRDGGSGELFF.

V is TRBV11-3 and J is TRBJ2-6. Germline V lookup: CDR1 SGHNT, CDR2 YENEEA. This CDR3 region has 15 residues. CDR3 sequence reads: CASVPGGNGANVLTF.

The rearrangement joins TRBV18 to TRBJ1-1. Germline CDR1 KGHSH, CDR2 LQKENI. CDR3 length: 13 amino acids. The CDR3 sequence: CASSEKANTEAFF. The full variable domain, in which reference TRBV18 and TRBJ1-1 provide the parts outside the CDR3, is NAGVMQNPRHLVRRRGQEARLRCSPMKGHSHVYWYRQLPEEGLKFMVYLQKENIIDESGMPKERFSAEFPKEGPSILRIQQVVRGDSAAYFCASSEKANTEAFFGQGTRLTVV.

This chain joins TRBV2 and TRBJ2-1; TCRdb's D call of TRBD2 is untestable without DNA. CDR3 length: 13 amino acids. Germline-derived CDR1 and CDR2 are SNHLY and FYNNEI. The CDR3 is CASSLAGGPRPFF.

The CDR3 loop reads CATSRPIGSGETQYF. The rearrangement links TRBV15 to TRBJ2-5. CDR3 size: 15 residues. Germline V lookup: CDR1 LNHNV, CDR2 YYDKDF (reference sequence). Full variable domain (rest looked up from reference TRBV15 and TRBJ2-5): DAMVIQNPRYQVTQFGKPVTLSCSQTLNHNVMYWYQQKSSQAPKLLFHYYDKDFNNEADTPDNFQSRRPNTSFCFLDIRSPGLGDTAMYLCATSRPIGSGETQYFGPGTRLLVL.

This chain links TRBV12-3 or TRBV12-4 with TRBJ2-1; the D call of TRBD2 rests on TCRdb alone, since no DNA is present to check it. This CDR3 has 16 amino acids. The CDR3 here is CASSLAMGPSRNEQFF.

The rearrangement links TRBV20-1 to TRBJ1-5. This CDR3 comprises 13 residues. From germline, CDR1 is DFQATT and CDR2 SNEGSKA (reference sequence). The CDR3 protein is CSASPGGNQPQHF.

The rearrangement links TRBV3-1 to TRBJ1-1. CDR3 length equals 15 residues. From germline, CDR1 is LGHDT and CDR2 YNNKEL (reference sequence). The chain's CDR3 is CASSQDLVGSTEAFF. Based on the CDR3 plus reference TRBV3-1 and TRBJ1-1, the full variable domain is DTAVSQTPKYLVTQMGNDKSIKCEQNLGHDTMYWYKQDSKKFLKIMFSYNNKELIINETVPNRFSPKSPDKAHLNLHINSLELGDSAVYFCASSQDLVGSTEAFFGQGTRLTVV.

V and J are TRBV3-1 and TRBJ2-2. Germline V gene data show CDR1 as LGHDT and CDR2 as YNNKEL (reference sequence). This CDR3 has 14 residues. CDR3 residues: CASSRGQNTGELFF.

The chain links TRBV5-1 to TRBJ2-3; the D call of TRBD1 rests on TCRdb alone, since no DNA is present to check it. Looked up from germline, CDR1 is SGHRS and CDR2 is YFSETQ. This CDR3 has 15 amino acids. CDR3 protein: CASSSTGPSTDTQYF.

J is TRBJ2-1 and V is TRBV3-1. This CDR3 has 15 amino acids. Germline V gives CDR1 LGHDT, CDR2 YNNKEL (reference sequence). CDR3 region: CASSQESGGLSEQFF.